This T cell receptor beta chain stems from a study of T cell responses to AZD1222 COVID-19 vaccine. Study-level information: Pooled samples include second doses given at about 4 or 12 weeks.

The protocol was immunoSEQ multiplex PCR, while the TCRdb copy is restricted to in-frame clones and leaves out a portion. In the table there are around 120,000 clones, around 92% of which are singletons. About this clone: Antigen: not known.

Points from the study as a whole: Repertoire sampling was restricted to post-peak T cell response timepoints. Vaccine-related CD4 TCRs covered spike, predominating at 160-218 and 743-854. Two AZD1222 doses significantly raised spike-specific TCR breadth and depth over controls.

The sequence derives from an adult in good health. Sequenced here: peripheral blood, sampled on day 0 of AZD1222 vaccination.

The CDR3 protein is CASSLQTVAYF. The CDR3 nucleotides read TGTGCCAGCTCACTACAAACAGTCGCATACTTC. The chain links TRBV18 to TRBJ2-4; D unresolved. V lost 4 bases, J lost 16 bases, and 14 bases lay in between. Per the germline V gene, CDR1 is KGHSH and CDR2 is LQKENI. This CDR3 contains 11 residues.